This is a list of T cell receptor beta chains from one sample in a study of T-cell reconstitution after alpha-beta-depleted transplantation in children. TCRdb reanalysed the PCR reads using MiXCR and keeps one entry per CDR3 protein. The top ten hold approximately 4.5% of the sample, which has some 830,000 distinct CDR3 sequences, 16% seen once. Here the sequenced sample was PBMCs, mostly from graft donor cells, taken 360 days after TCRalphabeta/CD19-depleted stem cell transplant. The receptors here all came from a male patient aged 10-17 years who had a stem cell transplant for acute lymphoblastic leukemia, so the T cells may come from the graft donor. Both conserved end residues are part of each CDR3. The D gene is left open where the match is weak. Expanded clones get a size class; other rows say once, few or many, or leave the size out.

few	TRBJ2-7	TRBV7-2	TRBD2	CASSFGTGLAGGVGQYF	TGTGCCAGCAGCTTTGGAACGGGACTAGCGGGAGGAGTAGGGCAGTACTTC
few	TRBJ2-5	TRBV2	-	CASIGRLQETQYF	TGTGCCAGCATTGGCAGACTACAAGAGACCCAGTACTTC
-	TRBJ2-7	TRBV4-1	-	CASSQVVILAKDEQYF	TGCGCCAGCAGCCAAGTTGTAATCCTCGCGAAGGACGAGCAGTACTTC
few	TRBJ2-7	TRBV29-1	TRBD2	CSVPGLAGVGQYF	TGCAGCGTTCCGGGACTAGCGGGGGTCGGACAGTACTTC
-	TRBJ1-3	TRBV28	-	CASSFRPGNTIYF	TGTGCCAGCAGTTTCCGACCTGGAAACACCATATATTTT
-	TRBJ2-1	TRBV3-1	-	CASSQDPRLSSYNEQFF	TGTGCCAGCAGCCAAGATCCCCGCCTAAGCTCCTACAATGAGCAGTTCTTC
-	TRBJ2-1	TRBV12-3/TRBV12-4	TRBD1	CASSLRGQGMNEQFF	TGTGCCAGCAGTTTAAGGGGACAGGGGATGAATGAGCAGTTCTTC
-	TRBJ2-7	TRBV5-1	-	CASSLELDVWEQYF	TGCGCCAGCAGCTTGGAACTAGATGTATGGGAGCAGTACTTC
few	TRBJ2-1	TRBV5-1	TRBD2	CASSLVIAGYNEQFF	TGCGCCAGCAGCTTGGTCATAGCGGGGTACAATGAGCAGTTCTTC
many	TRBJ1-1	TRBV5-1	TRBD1	CASSRGDQGGTEAFF	TGCGCCAGCAGCCGCGGGGATCAGGGGGGCACTGAAGCTTTCTTT
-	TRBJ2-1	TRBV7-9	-	CASSLEGGKHEQFF	TGTGCCAGCAGCTTAGAAGGAGGGAAGCATGAGCAGTTCTTC
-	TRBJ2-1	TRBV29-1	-	CSEGDAIF	TGCAGCGAGGGGGACGCGATCTTC
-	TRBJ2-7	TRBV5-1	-	CASHSSTGPEQYF	TGCGCCAGCCACTCGTCCACGGGGCCCGAGCAGTACTTC
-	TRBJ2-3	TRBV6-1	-	CASRDYNTDTQYF	TGTGCCAGCAGGGACTACAACACAGATACGCAGTATTTT